This TCR beta chain was recorded in a study of CXCR3-negative and CXCR3-positive naive CD8 T cells. Per germline, CDR1 SEHNR and CDR2 FQNEAQ (reference sequence). This CDR3 is 16 amino acids long. Carrying UMI labels, the TRB cDNA libraries were prepared through 5' RACE. TCRdb reprocessed the 5' RACE reads and reports one entry per CDR3 protein, with no DNA. Here the sample table reports about 120,000 distinct CDR3 sequences. This receptor was taken from a human donor in good health. Some clones in this sample may be carry-over from other donors' samples. Specimen: naive CXCR3- CD8+ T cells from blood. Subset of the sample: CD45RO-CCR7+CD27+CD95- naive CD8+ T cells lacking CXCR3 (TNR3-). The chain recombines TRBV7-9 with TRBJ2-1; TCRdb proposes TRBD2, but this gene call is untestable without DNA. This CDR3 reads CASSALGGPLKRQQFF.